The clone carrying this T cell receptor (beta chain) has just a few counts. This record belongs to a study of cytomegalovirus exposure and HLA in healthy donors. The CDR3 is 15 amino acids. The V and J ends lost 5 bases and 5 bases, in that order; junction bases with no gene match: 11. Germline-derived CDR1 and CDR2 are MNHEY and SMNVEV (reference sequence). The PCR contained 60 Vbeta and 13 Jbeta primers. The method was immunoSEQ multiplex PCR; TCRdb's version includes in-frame clones alone and lacks a portion of them. The sample holds roughly 140,000 clones, 75% to 90% seen once. The sequencing sample was made of PBMCs. The gene calls are TRBV27 and TRBJ2-7; 8 positions match TRBD2. This sequence was found in a female donor in good health and CMV-seronegative. CDR3 protein: CASSPKSGRVNEQYF. Here the CDR3 DNA reads TGTGCCAGCAGTCCCAAAAGCGGGAGAGTCAACGAGCAGTACTTC.